This T cell receptor (beta chain) was sequenced for a study of T cell responses to AZD1222 COVID-19 vaccine. Sequenced by immunoSEQ multiplex PCR; TCRdb stores in-frame clones only, minus some. Of 150,000 or so clones in the sample, 80% to 90% are singletons; the top ten hold 4.5% to 6.5%. Study-level points and caveats: Among spike-specific TCRs, nearly half reportedly target unmutated variant regions. Just a handful of AZD1222 recipients were seropositive at baseline.

Trimming took 6 bases from V and 7 from J, leaving 18 bases between them. Germline V lookup: CDR1 SNHLY, CDR2 FYNNEI. The CDR3 has 14 amino acids. With regard to this clone: The antigen remains undetermined.

The sequencing here drew on peripheral blood, taken on day 0 of AZD1222 vaccination. V and J are TRBV2 and TRBJ1-1; D is unresolved. This clonotype originated in an adult in good health. CDR3 protein: CASSGRWARREAFF. CDR3 DNA: TGTGCCAGCAGCGGGCGGTGGGCCCGACGTGAAGCTTTCTTT. Using reference TRBV2 and TRBJ1-1 for the parts outside the CDR3, the full variable domain is EPEVTQTPSHQVTQMGQEVILRCVPISNHLYFYWYRQILGQKVEFLVSFYNNEISEKSEIFDDQFSVERPDGSNFTLKIRSTKLEDSAMYFCASSGRWARREAFFGQGTRLTVV.